The 5 T cell receptor beta chains listed next were all sequenced from one sample in a study of T-cell memory formation after mild COVID-19 (dated by TCRdb to about 2021). The library came from 5' RACE. Sequencing took place on an Illumina NovaSeq 6000. Starting from the raw public reads, TCRdb applied fastp trimming at Q25, assembled clones with MiXCR and retained in-frame beta chains. Rows matching on CDR3 protein sequence are summarized as one entry with the most common DNA and genes. The sample table contains some 260,000 distinct CDR3 sequences; only one count was recorded for roughly 15% of them. 3.5% of the sample lies in the top ten. The sequenced sample was PBMCs or a T cell subset sorted from them (not recorded which). These receptors were taken from a man aged 18 to 29 who had mild COVID-19 (a few samples of this study predate the infection). The sample titles of this study are shuffled in the database, so cell type and time point are left out; the donor was told from shared clones.

This sequence joins TRBV4-2 and TRBJ2-5; possibly TRBD1 for D (5 bases). The germline CDR1 and CDR2 sequences are LGHNA and YNFKEQ. Trimming left V 5 bases short and J 6 bases short, with 16 bases between. CDR3 size: 14 residues. In DNA form, the CDR3 reads TGTGCCAGCAGCAACCTCCGCCAGGGAAAGACCCAGTACTTC. Protein: CASSNLRQGKTQYF.

This clonotype was seen at least ten times. The CDR3 loop is CASSFRTSNQPQHF. CDR3 sequence (DNA): TGTGCCAGCAGTTTCAGGACTAGCAATCAGCCCCAGCATTTT. The gene calls are TRBV12-3 or TRBV12-4 and TRBJ1-5; D uncertain. Trimming removed 3 bases at V and 0 bases at J, with 6 bases between. The CDR3 loop spans 14 amino acids.

This clonotype showed up just a few times. The J gene is TRBJ1-5, the V gene TRBV6-2 or TRBV6-3; 10 bases match TRBD1. The length of the CDR3 is 16 residues. Germline assignment: CDR1 MNHEY and CDR2 SVGEGT. Trimming at V came to 2 bases and at J to 3 bases, leaving 4 bases not matched to a gene. CDR3 bases: TGTGCCAGCAGTTACCTTGACAGGGGGCACAATCAGCCCCAGCATTTT. It yields the protein CASSYLDRGHNQPQHF.

The table lists this clonotype with a few counts. The V call is TRBV29-1, the J call TRBJ1-2; D uncertain. Deletions cut 2 bases from V and 5 bases from J, with 21 bases between. This CDR3 region has 16 residues. CDR1 and CDR2 from the germline V gene are SQVTM and ANQGSEA. The CDR3 DNA is TGCAGCGTTGAATCGGACCCCATAACCCTGATTTATGGCTACACCTTC. This gives the protein CSVESDPITLIYGYTF.

The chain carries TRBV9 and TRBJ2-3; tentatively, D is TRBD2 (6 bases). Germline CDR1 reads SGDLS; CDR2 reads YYNGEE. Trimming cost V 2 bases and J 0 bases, with 13 bases left between them. The CDR3 totals 16 residues. The CDR3 here is CASSVGTPPSTDTQYF. CDR3 DNA: TGTGCCAGCAGCGTCGGGACTCCACCTAGCACAGATACGCAGTATTTT.